The 28 T cell receptor beta chains listed next were all sequenced from one sample in a study of shared clonotypes between healthy human individuals. The protocol was immunoSEQ multiplex PCR, while the TCRdb copy is restricted to in-frame clones and leaves out a portion. This table has approximately 2.3 million clones, 85% to 95% appearing once. The specimen sequenced was naive CD4+ T cells from PBMCs. As to subset: CD45RA+ positively selected. Receptor source: a man aged 18 to 29 in good health. Some clones in this sample may be carry-over from other donors' samples.

V usage is TRBV7-9 and J usage is TRBJ1-6, with D unresolved. The CDR3 loop spans 14 amino acids. In germline, CDR1 is SEHNR, CDR2 FQNEAQ (reference sequence). Trimming left V 3 bases short and J 7 bases short, with 10 bases between. The CDR3 bases are TGTGCCAGCAGCTTGGGAGGGTCCAATTCACCCCTCCACTTT. Its protein is CASSLGGSNSPLHF.

The chain joins TRBV25-1 to TRBJ2-4; either TRBD1 or TRBD2 may fit D (5 bases each). Germline CDR1 MGHDK, CDR2 SYGVNS. The ends were cut back, 5 bases at V and 5 bases at J, with 10 bases in the middle. The length of the CDR3 is 13 residues. The chain's CDR3 is CASSMLGENIQYF. The CDR3 coding sequence is TGTGCCAGCAGTATGTTGGGGGAAAACATTCAGTACTTC.

V usage is TRBV11-2 and J usage is TRBJ2-7; TRBD2 is a possible D gene (6 bases). Germline V gene lookup returns CDR1 SGHAT and CDR2 FQNNGV. The CDR3 covers 14 residues. V was pared by 2 bases and J by 3 bases, with 11 bases between. DNA of the CDR3: TGTGCCAGCAGCTTATTTGCGGACTACTACGAGCAGTACTTC. The encoded protein is CASSLFADYYEQYF. Drawing the rest from reference TRBV11-2 and TRBJ2-7, the complete variable domain is EAGVAQSPRYKIIEKRQSVAFWCNPISGHATLYWYQQILGQGPKLLIQFQNNGVVDDSQLPKDRFSAERLKGVDSTLKIQPAKLEDSAVYLCASSLFADYYEQYFGPGTRLTVT.

The chain has TRBV28 and TRBJ1-4; the D gene is possibly TRBD1 (6 bases). CDR3 size: 14 residues. Germline V gene lookup returns CDR1 MDHEN and CDR2 SYDVKM. V dropped 2 bases and J dropped 8 bases, with 12 bases sitting between them. The CDR3 sequence is CASSLQGTKEKLFF. CDR3 sequence (DNA): TGTGCCAGCAGTTTACAGGGGACGAAGGAAAAACTGTTTTTT.

V usage is TRBV5-1 and J usage is TRBJ2-1; 7 bases are shared with TRBD2. Per germline, CDR1 SGHRS and CDR2 YFSETQ. CDR3 length: 17 residues. Losses at the gene ends were 5 bases for V and 7 bases for J; bases not matched to a gene: 18. This chain's CDR3 is CASRATPSGAGDNEQFF. The CDR3 nucleotides read TGCGCCAGCAGAGCGACACCCAGTGGGGCGGGAGATAATGAGCAGTTCTTC.

The chain carries TRBV6-5 and TRBJ1-2; no definite D call. Germline assignment: CDR1 MNHEY and CDR2 SVGAGI. The CDR3 is made up of 11 amino acids. Deletions cut 2 bases from V and 10 bases from J, with 8 bases between. CDR3 residues: CASSYMDLYTF. The CDR3 DNA follows: TGTGCCAGCAGTTACATGGACCTCTACACCTTC.

The gene calls are TRBV7-2 and TRBJ2-7; TRBD2 agrees at 12 bases. Per the germline V gene, CDR1 is SGHTA and CDR2 is FQGNSA. This CDR3 has 15 amino acids. J was trimmed by 4 bases and V by 2 bases; bases with no gene match: 3. The CDR3 DNA reads TGTGCCAGCAGCTTAACGGGGACTAGCGGGTACGAGCAGTACTTC. The encoded protein is CASSLTGTSGYEQYF.

This chain links TRBV5-1 with TRBJ2-2; D may be TRBD1 (5 bases). The CDR3 spans 14 residues. From germline, CDR1 is SGHRS and CDR2 YFSETQ. V lost 4 bases and J lost 6, with 13 bases in between. The DNA of the CDR3 is TGCGCCAGCAGCCATGCAGGGTTTTCCGGGGAGCTGTTTTTT. It specifies CASSHAGFSGELFF. Complete variable domain (other parts from reference TRBV5-1 and TRBJ2-2): KAGVTQTPRYLIKTRGQQVTLSCSPISGHRSVSWYQQTPGQGLQFLFEYFSETQRNKGNFPGRFSGRQFSNSRSEMNVSTLELGDSALYLCASSHAGFSGELFFGEGSRLTVL.

The rearrangement uses TRBV7-2 and TRBJ1-2; TRBD1 agrees at 7 bases. V lost 5 bases and J lost 3; bases outside the gene matches: 15. Germline V gene data show CDR1 as SGHTA and CDR2 as FQGNSA. The CDR3 sequence is 17 residues long. CDR3 nucleotide sequence: TGTGCCAGCAGCCTGCGGACAGGTCCCCTCGGGGACTATGGCTACACCTTC. Translated: CASSLRTGPLGDYGYTF.

The chain carries TRBV5-5 and TRBJ1-2, with 9 bases matching TRBD1. V dropped 4 bases and J dropped 5; count of bases not matched to a gene: 6. Germline V gene lookup returns CDR1 SGHKS and CDR2 YYEKEE (reference sequence). This CDR3 contains 14 residues. CDR3 sequence (DNA): TGTGCCAGCAGCCTTCCGGACAGGGGTTATGGCTACACCTTC. Protein sequence: CASSLPDRGYGYTF.

V usage is TRBV7-9 and J usage is TRBJ1-3; D uncertain. Trimming took off 2 bases at V and 3 bases at J, with 11 bases between the two ends. CDR3 size: 15 residues. Germline CDR1 is SEHNR and CDR2 is FQNEAQ (reference sequence). The CDR3, as DNA: TGTGCCAGCAGCTTAACGTCGCAGATTGGAAACACCATATATTTT. Its translation: CASSLTSQIGNTIYF.

In this sample, this clone turned up once. The V and J genes are TRBV9 and TRBJ1-5; 7 bases are a match to TRBD1. Germline V gives CDR1 SGDLS, CDR2 YYNGEE. This CDR3 has 15 residues. V gave up 3 bases and J gave up 0 bases; unmatched junction bases: 3. The CDR3 sequence: CASSERGHSNQPQHF. Here the CDR3 DNA reads TGTGCCAGCAGCGAGAGGGGGCATAGCAATCAGCCCCAGCATTTT. Together with reference TRBV9 and TRBJ1-5, the CDR3 gives the full variable domain: DSGVTQTPKHLITATGQRVTLRCSPRSGDLSVYWYQQSLDQGLQFLIQYYNGEERAKGNILERFSAQQFPDLHSELNLSSLELGDSALYFCASSERGHSNQPQHFGDGTRLSIL.

In the case of this clone: Different DNA sequences within this sample yield the same CDR3. The chain carries TRBV14 and TRBJ2-1, with D possibly matching TRBD1 (5 bases). The CDR3 loop spans 13 amino acids. Looked up from germline, CDR1 is SGHDN and CDR2 is FVKESK. V was clipped by 4 bases and J by 3 bases, with 7 bases between them. The CDR3 DNA sequence: TGTGCCAGCAGCCCAGGGTTCTACAATGAGCAGTTCTTC. Amino acids: CASSPGFYNEQFF.

J is TRBJ2-1 and V is TRBV7-3, with 7 nucleotides matching TRBD2. The V segment lost 3 bases and the J segment 0 bases; nucleotides outside the gene matches: 5. The CDR3 has 16 residues. CDR1 and CDR2 from the germline V gene are SGHTA and FQGTGA. CDR3 loop: CASSLSAGRSYNEQFF. The CDR3 region has the DNA TGTGCCAGCAGCTTGTCAGCGGGGCGCTCCTACAATGAGCAGTTCTTC.

This chain joins TRBV9 and TRBJ1-1; 7 bases are a match to TRBD1. Losses at the gene ends were 0 bases for V and 1 base for J; bases not matched to a gene: 3. The CDR3 spans 15 residues. Germline lookup yields CDR1 SGDLS and CDR2 YYNGEE. CDR3 bases: TGTGCCAGCAGCGTAGAGGACAGGAGGAACACTGAAGCTTTCTTT. Protein: CASSVEDRRNTEAFF.

The genes are TRBV11-2 and TRBJ2-3; D is unresolved. V lost 4 bases and J lost 6, with 11 bases in between. The CDR3 extends over 13 amino acids. Germline V gene sequence: CDR1 SGHAT, CDR2 FQNNGV. CDR3 loop: CASSYLLTDTQYF. The CDR3 nucleotides are TGTGCCAGCAGCTATTTATTAACGGATACGCAGTATTTT.

This rearrangement joins TRBV2 to TRBJ2-2, with 7 bases that match TRBD2. V lost 7 bases, J lost 7 bases, and 15 bases stayed unmatched. This CDR3 contains 16 residues. The germline gives CDR1 SNHLY, CDR2 FYNNEI. The CDR3 DNA follows: TGTGCCAGCACCCCACGGGCGGGAGATGAAAACGGGGAGCTGTTTTTT. Encoded protein: CASTPRAGDENGELFF.

This chain uses TRBV7-2 with TRBJ1-1; no firm D call. V was clipped by 1 base and J by 7 bases, with 13 bases between them. CDR3 length: 14 amino acids. The germline V gene encodes CDR1 SGHTA and CDR2 FQGNSA. The CDR3: CASSLDVSAYEAFF. CDR3 nucleotide sequence: TGTGCCAGCAGCTTAGACGTATCGGCTTATGAAGCTTTCTTT.

The CDR3: CASSPTLSNEQFF. The CDR3 region has the DNA TGTGCCAGCTCCCCGACCCTTAGCAATGAGCAGTTCTTC. The chain recombines TRBV18 with TRBJ2-1; D is unclear. V gave up 6 bases and J gave up 6 bases, with 12 bases separating them. This CDR3 comprises 13 residues. Per germline, CDR1 KGHSH and CDR2 LQKENI.

The rearrangement uses TRBV5-4 and TRBJ1-1, with D hard to call. The CDR3 consists of 14 residues. The germline CDR1 and CDR2 sequences are SGHNT and YYREEE (reference sequence). V dropped 0 bases and J dropped 6 bases, with 12 bases sitting between them. CDR3: CASSLEGRGPEAFF. The DNA of the CDR3 is TGTGCCAGCAGCTTGGAAGGGAGAGGACCTGAAGCTTTCTTT.

The chain is built from TRBV30 and TRBJ2-4, with D possibly TRBD1 on 6 matching bases. The CDR3 loop spans 14 amino acids. V lost 5 bases and J lost 10, with 21 bases in between. From germline, CDR1 is GTSNPN and CDR2 SVGIG (reference sequence). For the CDR3, the DNA is TGTGCCTGGTCCACAGGGCTACTTGGGCAAATTCAGTACTTC. Translation: CAWSTGLLGQIQYF.

Of note for this clone: Other DNA sequences in the sample encode the same CDR3. This chain connects TRBV18 to TRBJ2-1; TRBD2 aligns across 13 bases. CDR3 length: 15 amino acids. Trimming at V came to 4 bases and at J to 5 bases, leaving 2 bases not matched to a gene. CDR1 is KGHSH and CDR2 is LQKENI in the germline V gene. CDR3 sequence reads: CASSRGLAGDNEQFF. DNA for the CDR3: TGTGCCAGCTCACGCGGACTAGCGGGAGACAATGAGCAGTTCTTC.

The gene calls are TRBV5-1 and TRBJ2-5; TRBD2 agrees at 8 bases. The germline V gene has CDR1 SGHRS and CDR2 YFSETQ. With 5 bases clipped from V and 4 bases from J, the junction kept 13 bases outside the gene matches. CDR3 length equals 16 residues. The CDR3: CASSLAPLSGRETQYF. The CDR3 DNA sequence: TGCGCCAGCAGTCTGGCCCCCCTGAGCGGGAGAGAGACCCAGTACTTC. Combining the CDR3 with reference TRBV5-1 and TRBJ2-5 gives the whole variable domain KAGVTQTPRYLIKTRGQQVTLSCSPISGHRSVSWYQQTPGQGLQFLFEYFSETQRNKGNFPGRFSGRQFSNSRSEMNVSTLELGDSALYLCASSLAPLSGRETQYFGPGTRLLVL.

This clone was detected only once. The chain carries TRBV4-3 and TRBJ2-7, with D perhaps TRBD1 (7 bases). Deletions cut 0 bases from V and 3 bases from J, with 15 bases between. The CDR3 contains 16 residues. The germline CDR1 and CDR2 sequences are LGHNA and YSLEER. The chain's CDR3 is CASSQDGGGNVYEQYF. The CDR3 DNA sequence: TGCGCCAGCAGCCAAGATGGAGGGGGCAATGTCTACGAGCAGTACTTC.

This clone has more than one count but fewer than ten. The chain recombines TRBV6-5 with TRBJ1-5; 7 bases match TRBD1. Trimming at V came to 4 bases and at J to 5 bases, leaving 2 bases not matched to a gene. The CDR3 is made up of 13 amino acids. The V gene's germline CDR1 is MNHEY and CDR2 SVGAGI. In nucleotides, the CDR3 is TGTGCCAGCAGTTGGGACAGCTATCAGCCCCAGCATTTT. Translating gives CASSWDSYQPQHF.

V is TRBV7-9 and J is TRBJ1-2; possible D gene TRBD1, 6 bases. CDR3 size: 13 residues. From germline, CDR1 is SEHNR and CDR2 FQNEAQ (reference sequence). V lost 6 bases to trimming and J lost 6 bases, with 14 bases between them. CDR3 loop: CASSGDNSNGYTF. In DNA form, the CDR3 reads TGTGCCAGCAGTGGGGACAACTCGAATGGCTACACCTTC.

The V and J genes are TRBV25-1 and TRBJ1-1; tentatively, D is TRBD1 (6 bases). The V and J ends lost 2 bases and 2 bases respectively, with 12 bases between them. Per germline, CDR1 MGHDK and CDR2 SYGVNS. The CDR3 runs to 15 residues. DNA of the CDR3: TGTGCCAGCAGTGAACAGACAGGCGGAAACACTGAAGCTTTCTTT. Translated, it gives CASSEQTGGNTEAFF.

The V and J genes are TRBV5-1 and TRBJ1-1, with 7 bases matching TRBD1. The CDR3 length is 12 residues. V dropped 4 bases and J dropped 8; count of bases not matched to a gene: 5. Germline CDR1 and CDR2: SGHRS and YFSETQ. The CDR3 reads CASSLDRMEAFF. The CDR3 DNA reads TGCGCCAGCAGCCTGGACAGGATGGAAGCTTTCTTT.